Detailed here is one T cell receptor beta chain. Its antigen target is currently unknown. No clone much larger than this one lies a single base away; base qualities are absent. TCRbeta CDR3 regions were amplified from genomic DNA by means of the immunoSEQ Assay, a bias-controlled multiplex PCR. Processing in the source paper ran as follows. Within the assay, amplification of reference gene primers was used to estimate how many nucleated cells each sample contained. Sequence reads were collapsed and filtered to measure the absolute abundance of every unique TCRbeta CDR3 rearrangement. Productive Simpson clonality was computed per sample as the square root of Simpson's diversity index over productive rearrangements. The clones in this table, taken by TCRdb from immuneACCESS, are in-frame only. Not every clone is retained; where verified, under half of the shortfall comes from an unresolved V gene, and the cause of the rest is unknown. The V and J calls and clone size are taken from that table; D and trimming were inferred from the DNA. The sample table lists 200,000 to 300,000 clones, around 87% of them with a count of one. In total, the top ten clones hold around 5% of the sample.

This sample was taken from a study of blood T cell repertoires in COVID-19 (dated by TCRdb to the early 2020s). About the full investigation: Samples from collaborators originated in the United States, Italy and Spain and spanned both the acute and convalescent phases of COVID-19. The material from the prospective study consisted of cDNA or gDNA derived from T cells, B-cell-depleted T cells, or PBMCs. Subjects who had been exposed to COVID-19, were actively infected with it, or had recovered from it provided the deeply sampled blood TCRbeta repertoires that made up the dataset. The repertoires were made available in a free public database intended to serve as a resource for research on the immune response to SARS-CoV-2. Samples came from the ongoing ImmuneRACE study (first 160 participants) plus 1,254 subjects from 6 global collaborators. A de-identified subject ID, COVID-19 status, age in years and sex were almost always included in the sample metadata. HLA class I and class II types, where available, came from metadata supplied by the sample provider rather than from assay-based typing. Here is what the overall study found, with its caveats: Clinical and demographic metadata were provided uncurated, with the amount varying by source and participant.

At one collaborating source in Seattle, patients were enrolled during active infection and were followed longitudinally through the course of disease. Collaborating institutions collected whole blood in K2EDTA tubes following their own protocols. For TCRbeta analysis, collaborators shipped samples in one of three forms: frozen whole blood, isolated PBMCs, or DNA extracted from either of those sample types. What was sequenced was peripheral blood. The receptor was isolated from a woman between 55 and 75 years old with COVID-19, enrolled during active disease.

The bases are TGTGCCAGCAGCTTAAACGGGGTTTACGGGGATACGCAGTATTTT. Its protein reads: CASSLNGVYGDTQYF. The rearranged chain carries TRBV7-2 and TRBJ2-3; TRBD2 might be the D gene, on 5 matching bases. V gives up 2 bases and J gives up 6 bases, and the segment between their germline ends measures 15 bases. According to the germline V gene, CDR1 reads SGHTA and CDR2 reads FQGNSA. Including cysteine and phenylalanine, the CDR3 has 15 amino acids. Only the CDR3 DNA is retained, 45 bases long and in frame from the first base.